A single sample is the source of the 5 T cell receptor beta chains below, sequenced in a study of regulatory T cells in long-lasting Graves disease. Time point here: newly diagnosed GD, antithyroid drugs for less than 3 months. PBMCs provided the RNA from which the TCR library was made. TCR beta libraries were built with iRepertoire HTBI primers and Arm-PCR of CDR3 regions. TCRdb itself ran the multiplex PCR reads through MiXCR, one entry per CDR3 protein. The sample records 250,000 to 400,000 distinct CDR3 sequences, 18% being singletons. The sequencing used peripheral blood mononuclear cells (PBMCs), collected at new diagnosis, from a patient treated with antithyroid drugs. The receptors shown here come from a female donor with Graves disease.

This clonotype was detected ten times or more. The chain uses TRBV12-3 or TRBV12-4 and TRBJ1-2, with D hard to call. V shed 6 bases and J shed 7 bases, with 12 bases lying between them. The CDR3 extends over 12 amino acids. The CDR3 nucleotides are TGTGCCAGCAGGAGGTTGGGTGGTGGCTACACCTTC. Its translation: CASRRLGGGYTF.

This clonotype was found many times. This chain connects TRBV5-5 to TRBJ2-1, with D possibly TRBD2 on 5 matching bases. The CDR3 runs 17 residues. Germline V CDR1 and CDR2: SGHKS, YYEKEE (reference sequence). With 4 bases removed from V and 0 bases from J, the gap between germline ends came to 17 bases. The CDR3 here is CASSLYPPGSSYNEQFF. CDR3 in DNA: TGTGCCAGCAGCCTCTACCCGCCGGGGAGCTCCTACAATGAGCAGTTCTTC.

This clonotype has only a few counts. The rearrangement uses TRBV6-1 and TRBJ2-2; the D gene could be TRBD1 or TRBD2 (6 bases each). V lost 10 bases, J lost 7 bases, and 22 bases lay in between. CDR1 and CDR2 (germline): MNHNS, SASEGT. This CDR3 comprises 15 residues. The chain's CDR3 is CATGETGGPGGELFF. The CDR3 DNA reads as TGTGCCACCGGGGAGACCGGGGGCCCGGGCGGGGAGCTGTTTTTT.

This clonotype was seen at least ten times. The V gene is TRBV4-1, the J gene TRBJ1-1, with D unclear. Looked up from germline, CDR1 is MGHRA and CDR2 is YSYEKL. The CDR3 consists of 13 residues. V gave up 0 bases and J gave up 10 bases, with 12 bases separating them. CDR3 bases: TGCGCCAGCAGCCAAGATCCCGCAGGAGGAGCTTTCTTT. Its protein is CASSQDPAGGAFF.

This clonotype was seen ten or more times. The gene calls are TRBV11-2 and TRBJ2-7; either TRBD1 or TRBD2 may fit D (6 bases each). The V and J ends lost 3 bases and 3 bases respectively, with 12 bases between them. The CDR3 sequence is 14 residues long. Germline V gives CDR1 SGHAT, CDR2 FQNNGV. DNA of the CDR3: TGTGCCAGCAGCTTGAGGGGGACTGACTACGAGCAGTACTTC. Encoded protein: CASSLRGTDYEQYF.